The 14 T cell receptor beta chains listed next were all sequenced from one sample in a study of identical twins. From the 5' RACE reads, TCRdb called clonotypes with MiXCR, one entry per CDR3 protein. The sample records around 480,000 distinct CDR3 sequences, around 15% being singletons. This same sample was also taken into another study, of yellow fever vaccine responses in identical twins.

The sequencing input was CD4+ T cells sorted from blood. These receptors all stem from a woman younger than 35 in good health.

The chain joins TRBV25-1 to TRBJ2-2; no clear D. Trimming cost V 1 base and J 7 bases, with 7 bases left between them. This CDR3 region has 13 residues. Germline assignment: CDR1 MGHDK and CDR2 SYGVNS. For the CDR3, the DNA is TGTGCCAGCAGTGAATCTGGCGACGGGGAGCTGTTTTTT. It codes for CASSESGDGELFF.

This clonotype was picked up many times. The chain couples TRBV12-3 or TRBV12-4 to TRBJ2-1, with 12 bases matching TRBD2. The CDR3 sequence is 17 residues long. J was trimmed by 10 bases and V by 7 bases; bases with no gene match: 17. CDR3 nucleotide sequence: TGTGCCAGCACCCGGGGGAGACGGCCTAGCGGGAGGGCCGAGCAGTTCTTC. This codes for CASTRGRRPSGRAEQFF.

The chain recombines TRBV20-1 with TRBJ1-2; the match to TRBD1 covers 8 bases. CDR3 length equals 16 residues. Germline loops: CDR1 DFQATT, CDR2 SNEGSKA (reference sequence). V lost 0 bases and J lost 5; bases outside the gene matches: 11. Written as DNA, the CDR3 is TGCAGTGCTAGAGATCCCACGACAGGGGTAGGATATGGCTACACCTTC. It yields the protein CSARDPTTGVGYGYTF.

This CDR3 reads CASRSTGDGHEQYF. CDR3 DNA sequence: TGTGCCAGCAGATCTACAGGAGATGGGCACGAGCAGTACTTC. The chain joins TRBV14 to TRBJ2-7; D is possibly TRBD1 (5 bases). The CDR3 runs to 14 residues. Germline V gene sequence: CDR1 SGHDN, CDR2 FVKESK. Between the trimmed V and J ends, which lost 6 bases and 5 bases, there was a span of 17 bases.

J is TRBJ2-1 and V is TRBV6-2 or TRBV6-3, with D maybe TRBD2 (7 bases). Per the germline V gene, CDR1 is MNHEY and CDR2 is SVGEGT. Trimming took 6 bases from V and 9 from J, leaving 18 bases between them. The CDR3 runs 14 residues. The CDR3 sequence is CASRGAGARGEQFF. The CDR3 nucleotides read TGTGCCAGCAGGGGGGCGGGGGCCAGGGGTGAGCAGTTCTTC.

This rearrangement joins TRBV2 to TRBJ2-3; D is uncertain. Trimming shortened V by 1 base and J by 1 base, and 15 bases separated the two germline ends. CDR1 is SNHLY, CDR2 FYNNEI, per germline. This CDR3 spans 17 amino acids. CDR3 DNA sequence: TGTGCCAGCAGTGAAGACAATAGAACCCCCCGCACAGATACGCAGTATTTT. Its translation is CASSEDNRTPRTDTQYF.

CDR3 protein: CASTSEGSGANVLTF. The CDR3 DNA follows: TGTGCCAGCACCTCAGAGGGGTCTGGGGCCAACGTCCTGACTTTC. The V gene is TRBV9, the J gene TRBJ2-6; perhaps D is TRBD1 or TRBD2 (5 bases each). This CDR3 spans 15 amino acids. Germline V gene lookup returns CDR1 SGDLS and CDR2 YYNGEE. The V and J ends lost 6 bases and 1 base respectively, with 11 bases between them.

This clonotype was detected only once. The gene calls are TRBV25-1 and TRBJ2-5, with TRBD1 matching 7 bases. V was clipped by 0 bases and J by 5 bases; unmatched bases: 6. Germline V lookup: CDR1 MGHDK, CDR2 SYGVNS. This CDR3 is built from 15 residues. CDR3 protein: CASSEYIGQAETQYF. For the CDR3, the DNA is TGTGCCAGCAGTGAATACATCGGACAGGCGGAGACCCAGTACTTC. Supplemented by reference TRBV25-1 and TRBJ2-5, the full variable domain reads EADIYQTPRYLVIGTGKKITLECSQTMGHDKMYWYQQDPGMELHLIHYSYGVNSTEKGDLSSESTVSRIRTEHFPLTLESARPSHTSQYLCASSEYIGQAETQYFGPGTRLLVL.

This clonotype was found a few times. The V and J genes are TRBV7-9 and TRBJ2-5; TRBD2 matches at 9 bases. Germline values: CDR1 SEHNR, CDR2 FQNEAQ (reference sequence). The CDR3 has 17 amino acids. Trimming cost V 2 bases and J 1 base; bases outside gene matches: 8. In DNA, the CDR3 is TGTGCCAGCAGCTTAAAGGTAGCGGGGGACATCCAAGAGACCCAGTACTTC. Protein: CASSLKVAGDIQETQYF.

This clonotype has at least ten counts. The chain uses TRBV6-2 or TRBV6-3 and TRBJ2-3, with D possibly matching TRBD1 (6 bases). Between the trimmed V and J ends, which lost 3 bases and 1 base, there was a span of 20 bases. Germline-derived CDR1 and CDR2 are MNHEY and SVGEGT. CDR3 length equals 18 residues. CDR3 nucleotide sequence: TGTGCCAGCAGTTATTACCCAGGGACACCCCTTGGCACAGATACGCAGTATTTT. It yields the protein CASSYYPGTPLGTDTQYF.

The genes are TRBV18 and TRBJ2-7; TRBD2 might be the D (6 bases). Deletions cut 5 bases from V and 4 bases from J, with 27 bases between. CDR3 length: 18 amino acids. The germline V gene has CDR1 KGHSH and CDR2 LQKENI. The CDR3 loop is CASSIRGSARGALYEQYF. As DNA, the CDR3 is TGTGCCAGCTCAATACGGGGCAGCGCGCGGGGAGCGCTTTACGAGCAGTACTTC.

CDR3 in amino acids: CASSPEGVSYEQYF. As DNA, the CDR3 is TGTGCCAGCAGCCCCGAGGGGGTGAGCTACGAGCAGTACTTC. The chain combines TRBV7-9 with TRBJ2-7, with D possibly being TRBD1 (6 bases). CDR1 and CDR2 from the germline V gene are SEHNR and FQNEAQ (reference sequence). V lost 5 bases to trimming and J lost 3 bases, with 14 bases between them. The CDR3 length is 14 residues.

In this sample, this clonotype turned up a few times. V and J are TRBV7-9 and TRBJ2-5; D is unresolved. Trimming pared 2 bases from V and 7 bases from J, leaving 11 bases between. Germline CDR1 reads SEHNR; CDR2 reads FQNEAQ (reference sequence). The CDR3 has 13 amino acids. The CDR3 loop reads CASSLTEDGTQYF. CDR3 coding DNA: TGTGCCAGCAGCTTAACCGAAGACGGGACCCAGTACTTC.

The V and J genes are TRBV27 and TRBJ2-4, with 10 bases matching TRBD1. CDR1 MNHEY and CDR2 SMNVEV come from the germline V gene (reference sequence). The CDR3 extends over 14 amino acids. V shed 5 bases and J 7 bases; nucleotides not matched to a gene: 5. The CDR3 DNA is TGTGCCAGCAGTCCCTCGGGACAGGGGAACATTCAGTACTTC. Residues: CASSPSGQGNIQYF.